These 25 T cell receptor beta chains were all obtained from the same sample, sequenced in a study of blood T cells in healthy people across ages. Primers used in a second PCR of about 6 to 11 cycles were a sample-barcoded 5' primer and a J-beta primer mix. TCRdb re-derived calls from the 5' RACE reads in MiXCR, one entry per CDR3 protein. The data show 980,000 or so distinct CDR3 sequences, about 48% seen once. Sequencing used blood. The origin of the receptors is a man aged 25-45 years in good health.

The rearrangement links TRBV20-1 to TRBJ2-3; the D gene is possibly TRBD1 (5 bases). The CDR3 contains 13 residues. Per germline, CDR1 DFQATT and CDR2 SNEGSKA (reference sequence). Trimming cost V 6 bases and J 4 bases, with 14 bases left between them. Written as DNA, the CDR3 is TGCAGTGCCGACAGCGCGCGCTCAGATACGCAGTATTTT. Translating it yields CSADSARSDTQYF.

The CDR3 sequence is CASSPEGTATLVRGYTF. DNA of the CDR3: TGTGCCAGCAGTCCAGAAGGGACAGCTACCTTGGTCCGTGGCTACACCTTC. The rearrangement uses TRBV25-1 and TRBJ1-2, with 7 bases aligning to TRBD1. The V segment lost 5 bases and the J segment 7 bases; nucleotides outside the gene matches: 19. The CDR3 spans 17 residues. Per germline, CDR1 MGHDK and CDR2 SYGVNS.

The chain links TRBV27 to TRBJ2-4; the D is unclear. CDR3 length equals 15 residues. CDR1 is MNHEY and CDR2 is SMNVEV in the germline V gene (reference sequence). Trimming shortened V by 6 bases and J by 0 bases, and 12 bases separated the two germline ends. CDR3 nucleotides: TGTGCCAGCAGGAACAGTATCCTAGCCAAAAACATTCAGTACTTC. This encodes CASRNSILAKNIQYF.

This clonotype was seen many times. The rearrangement uses TRBV28 and TRBJ2-4; no firm D call. V lost 6 bases, J lost 1 base, and 4 bases lay in between. Germline V lookup: CDR1 MDHEN, CDR2 SYDVKM. The CDR3 contains 12 residues. CDR3 nucleotides: TGTGCCAGCAGCTTGGCCAAAAACATTCAGTACTTC. It translates to CASSLAKNIQYF.

This sequence joins TRBV7-2 and TRBJ2-3; 7 positions agree with TRBD2. The germline V gene has CDR1 SGHTA and CDR2 FQGNSA. V lost 5 bases to trimming and J lost 4 bases; unmatched junction nucleotides: 15. This CDR3 has 17 amino acids. CDR3 residues: CASSPPGGGIPPDTQYF. DNA for the CDR3: TGTGCCAGCAGCCCGCCGGGGGGAGGAATTCCGCCAGATACGCAGTATTTT.

The chain uses TRBV7-9 and TRBJ2-3; D possibly corresponds to TRBD1 (6 bases). The CDR3 runs 13 residues. CDR1 SEHNR and CDR2 FQNEAQ come from the germline V gene (reference sequence). Trimming shortened V by 8 bases and J by 4 bases, and 13 bases separated the two germline ends. Written as DNA, the CDR3 is TGTGCCAGCCTGGACAGCGTGCCAGATACGCAGTATTTT. Encoded protein: CASLDSVPDTQYF.

The table lists this clonotype with a few counts. CDR3 sequence reads: CASSLNYQQPQHF. DNA for the CDR3: TGTGCCAGCAGCTTAAACTACCAACAGCCCCAGCATTTT. The chain uses TRBV5-5 and TRBJ1-5; D gene uncertain. This CDR3 is built from 13 residues. CDR1 and CDR2 from the germline V gene are SGHKS and YYEKEE (reference sequence). V was shortened by 2 bases and J by 7 bases, with 10 bases between the two germline ends.

In DNA, the CDR3 is TGTGCCAGCAACTCAGGGATCTATGGCTACACCTTC. Translation gives CASNSGIYGYTF. The chain carries TRBV13 and TRBJ1-2, with TRBD1 as a possible D gene (5 bases). The CDR3 contains 12 residues. Germline lookup yields CDR1 PRHDT and CDR2 FYEKMQ (reference sequence). The V end lost 7 bases, the J end lost 4 bases, and 10 bases lay between the germline ends.

This clonotype occurred a few times. This rearrangement joins TRBV20-1 to TRBJ1-2, with 7 nucleotides matching TRBD1. CDR1 and CDR2 (germline): DFQATT, SNEGSKA (reference sequence). V lost 2 bases to trimming and J lost 8 bases; unmatched junction nucleotides: 5. This CDR3 has 12 residues. The CDR3 DNA sequence: TGCAGTGCTAGACAGGGGGATTGGGGCTACACCTTC. It specifies CSARQGDWGYTF.

CDR3 amino acids: CASSEGPGWSTDTQYF. The CDR3 nucleotides read TGTGCCAGCAGCGAGGGGCCGGGATGGAGCACAGATACGCAGTATTTT. The rearrangement uses TRBV7-2 and TRBJ2-3, with D perhaps given as TRBD1 or TRBD2 (5 bases each). Germline CDR1 is SGHTA and CDR2 is FQGNSA. This CDR3 contains 16 residues. V lost 5 bases to trimming and J lost 0 bases, with 15 bases between them.

This chain connects TRBV21-1 to TRBJ2-7; the listed D gene, TRBD1, was not tested against the DNA. TRBV21-1 is classified as a pseudogene. The CDR3 has 14 residues. CDR3 protein: CASREPGPLSEQYF. The CDR3, as DNA: TGTGCCAGCAGAGAACCGGGACCCCTGTCCGAGCAGTACTTC.

This chain connects TRBV29-1 to TRBJ2-3; D gene uncertain. The CDR3 has 15 residues. V was trimmed by 1 base and J by 4 bases, leaving 15 bases between them. Germline values: CDR1 SQVTM, CDR2 ANQGSEA. In DNA form, the CDR3 reads TGCAGCGTTGAAGCCGTCATCAGATCCGCAGATACGCAGTATTTT. The encoded protein is CSVEAVIRSADTQYF.

In its sample, this clonotype was seen a few times. The CDR3 DNA sequence: TGTGCCAGCAGCTTAGGTTTAGTTCTGGGCGTCACCTACAATGAGCAGTTCTTC. Translated, it gives CASSLGLVLGVTYNEQFF. The J gene is TRBJ2-1, the V gene TRBV7-8; D gene ambiguous. CDR3 length: 18 amino acids. Trimming took 1 base from V and 2 from J, leaving 18 bases between them. Germline lookup yields CDR1 SGHVS and CDR2 FQNEAQ.

This chain links TRBV11-2 with TRBJ2-1, with 7 bases aligning to TRBD1. Germline V gives CDR1 SGHAT, CDR2 FQNNGV. There are 18 residues in the CDR3. Trimming cost V 1 base and J 4 bases; bases outside gene matches: 13. The CDR3 bases are TGTGCCAGCAGCTTAGGGCCCTACAGGGGCCCTCCTTACAATGAGCAGTTCTTC. Translating it yields CASSLGPYRGPPYNEQFF.

This clonotype was picked up a small number of times. This chain connects TRBV7-9 to TRBJ1-2; D not resolved. CDR1 and CDR2 from the germline V gene are SEHNR and FQNEAQ (reference sequence). The CDR3 is made up of 12 amino acids. With 3 bases removed from V and 4 bases from J, the gap between germline ends came to 6 bases. The CDR3 DNA is TGTGCCAGCAGCTTCTCTATCTATGGCTACACCTTC. Translating it yields CASSFSIYGYTF.

This clonotype was recorded only once. The rearrangement joins TRBV12-5 to TRBJ2-3; tentative D call: TRBD1 (6 bases). The germline gives CDR1 LGHNT, CDR2 FRNRAP. V gave up 6 bases and J gave up 4 bases, with 14 bases separating them. The CDR3 loop spans 14 amino acids. The CDR3 spells CASGAGVNSDTQYF. In nucleotides, the CDR3 is TGTGCTAGTGGGGCAGGGGTCAATTCAGATACGCAGTATTTT.

The V gene is TRBV7-9, the J gene TRBJ2-7; the D is unclear. The germline V and J ends were trimmed by 4 bases and 0 bases, with 22 bases remaining between them. The CDR3 length is 18 residues. Germline V gene lookup returns CDR1 SEHNR and CDR2 FQNEAQ (reference sequence). CDR3 coding DNA: TGTGCCAGCAGCTATAGTAGCCCCCCAGACACACACTCCTACGAGCAGTACTTC. It translates to CASSYSSPPDTHSYEQYF.

The CDR3 DNA reads TGTGCCAGCAGTTTGGGGCAGATCCCCTACGAGCAGTACTTC. This translates into CASSLGQIPYEQYF. The chain couples TRBV28 to TRBJ2-7; a possible D gene is TRBD1 (5 bases). The CDR3 runs 14 residues. Trimming took off 3 bases at V and 2 bases at J, with 11 bases between the two ends. Germline CDR1 is MDHEN and CDR2 is SYDVKM.

The chain has TRBV6-2 or TRBV6-3 and TRBJ2-7; 8 positions agree with TRBD2. CDR1 is MNHEY and CDR2 is SVGEGT in the germline V gene. The CDR3 length is 16 residues. J lost 0 bases, V lost 5 bases, and 9 bases had no gene match. The DNA for the CDR3 is TGTGCCAGCAGTATCCCGAGCGGGGGTAGCTCCTACGAGCAGTACTTC. Translation: CASSIPSGGSSYEQYF.

The chain combines TRBV12-3 or TRBV12-4 with TRBJ1-5, with 7 bases lining up with TRBD1. The CDR3 totals 15 residues. The junction had 8 bases not matched to a gene; V was cut back by 3 bases and J by 6 bases. This chain's CDR3 is CASSLGQPGSQPQHF. The CDR3 coding sequence is TGTGCCAGCAGTTTGGGACAGCCGGGTTCTCAGCCCCAGCATTTT.

This clonotype was observed a handful of times. This rearrangement joins TRBV7-2 to TRBJ2-5, with D hard to call. CDR3 length: 14 amino acids. With 2 bases removed from V and 2 bases from J, the gap between germline ends came to 9 bases. Germline V gene data show CDR1 as SGHTA and CDR2 as FQGNSA. The CDR3 sequence is CASSLTPAQETQYF. CDR3 DNA: TGTGCCAGCAGCTTAACTCCAGCTCAAGAGACCCAGTACTTC.

This clonotype showed up many times. The chain links TRBV20-1 to TRBJ2-5; D is unresolved. The V end lost 6 bases, the J end lost 3 bases, and 20 bases lay between the germline ends. The CDR3 extends over 15 amino acids. Germline CDR1 and CDR2: DFQATT and SNEGSKA (reference sequence). The CDR3 bases are TGCAGTGCCCCACCCTTCCATATAACTGAAGAGACCCAGTACTTC. Encoded protein: CSAPPFHITEETQYF.

The J gene is TRBJ1-1, the V gene TRBV27; D gene ambiguous. Germline CDR1 MNHEY, CDR2 SMNVEV (reference sequence). This CDR3 contains 12 residues. The germline V and J ends were trimmed by 8 bases and 5 bases, with 12 bases remaining between them. The CDR3 DNA is TGTGCCAGCGCTGCGAGAGGTACTGAAGCTTTCTTT. This translates into CASAARGTEAFF.

CDR3 region: CASSLDSGGRETQYF. The CDR3 bases are TGTGCCAGCAGCTTAGATTCAGGGGGCAGAGAGACCCAGTACTTC. The chain carries TRBV7-2 and TRBJ2-7, with 8 bases identical to TRBD1. The J call may be incorrect, as the DNA end agrees better with TRBJ2-5. CDR3 length: 15 amino acids. Germline CDR1 reads SGHTA; CDR2 reads FQGNSA.

The chain combines TRBV9 with TRBJ2-5; 9 bases agree with TRBD1. Matching the DNA end better, TRBJ2-7 makes the J call doubtful. CDR1 and CDR2 (germline): SGDLS, YYNGEE. The CDR3 spans 14 residues. This chain's CDR3 is CASSDGTGFPEQYF. CDR3 nucleotide sequence: TGTGCCAGCAGCGACGGGACAGGGTTCCCCGAGCAGTACTTC.